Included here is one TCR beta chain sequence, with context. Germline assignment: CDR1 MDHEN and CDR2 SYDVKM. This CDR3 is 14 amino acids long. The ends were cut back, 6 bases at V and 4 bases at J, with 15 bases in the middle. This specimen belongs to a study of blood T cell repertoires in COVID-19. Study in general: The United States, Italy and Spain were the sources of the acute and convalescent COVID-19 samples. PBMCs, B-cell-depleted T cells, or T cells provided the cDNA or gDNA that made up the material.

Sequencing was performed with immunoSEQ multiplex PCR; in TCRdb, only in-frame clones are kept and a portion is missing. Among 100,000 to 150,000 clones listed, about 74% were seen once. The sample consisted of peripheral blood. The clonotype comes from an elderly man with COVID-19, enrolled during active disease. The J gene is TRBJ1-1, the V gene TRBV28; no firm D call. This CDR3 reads CASRGAGSFTEAFF. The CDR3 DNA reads TGTGCCAGCAGGGGAGCGGGTTCCTTCACTGAAGCTTTCTTT.